Listed here are 3 T cell receptor beta chains from one sample, sequenced in a study of PD-1 blockade in mismatch repair-deficient tumors. Generated by immunoSEQ multiplex PCR, the TCRdb table keeps only in-frame clones and is missing some. The sample lists more than 90,000 clones; about 74% were seen once. The specimen was peripheral blood, collected approximately 14 months after starting pembrolizumab. The receptors stem from an adult with mismatch repair-deficient cancer.

The chain has TRBV11-3 and TRBJ2-1; no firm D call. V was cut by 0 bases and J by 8 bases, with 14 bases left in between. The CDR3 loop spans 15 amino acids. CDR1 SGHNT and CDR2 YENEEA come from the germline V gene. The CDR3 region is CASSLEGNPNDEQFF. The CDR3 bases are TGTGCCAGCAGCTTAGAGGGGAATCCGAACGATGAGCAGTTCTTC.

V gene TRBV6-1 combines with J gene TRBJ1-1; D gene unclear. The CDR3 extends over 11 amino acids. V was clipped by 3 bases and J by 8 bases, with 7 bases between them. Looked up from germline, CDR1 is MNHNS and CDR2 is SASEGT. The CDR3 sequence is CASSDASEAFF. DNA of the CDR3: TGTGCCAGCAGTGACGCTTCCGAAGCTTTCTTT.

This chain joins TRBV6-1 and TRBJ1-1; D is unresolved. The length of the CDR3 is 15 residues. Germline loops: CDR1 MNHNS, CDR2 SASEGT. V was cut by 3 bases and J by 0 bases, with 11 bases left in between. The CDR3 here is CASSDPSSMNTEAFF. Written as DNA, the CDR3 is TGTGCCAGCAGTGACCCGAGCAGTATGAACACTGAAGCTTTCTTT.